This entry lists 12 T cell receptor beta chains sequenced from one sample in a study of T cell changes during pregnancy in multiple sclerosis. Assay: immunoSEQ multiplex PCR; the TCRdb copy retains only in-frame clones and omits some. This repertoire shows tens of thousands of clones, roughly nine tenths found once; its top ten account for about 1.6%. The sequencing here drew on peripheral blood, taken after pregnancy. The origin of the receptors is a female donor in good health, enrolled as a control in a pregnancy study.

The rearrangement uses TRBV7-8 and TRBJ2-7; 8 nucleotides agree with TRBD1. V shed 5 bases and J 2 bases; nucleotides not matched to a gene: 11. The CDR3 totals 16 residues. Germline lookup yields CDR1 SGHVS and CDR2 FQNEAQ. CDR3 DNA sequence: TGTGCCAGCAGCCCTCCGTTACGGACAGGGCCCTACGAGCAGTACTTC. Translated: CASSPPLRTGPYEQYF. Looking up the rest from reference TRBV7-8 and TRBJ2-7 gives the full variable domain: GAGVSQSPRYKVAKRGQDVALRCDPISGHVSLFWYQQALGQGPEFLTYFQNEAQLDKSGLPSDRFFAERPEGSVSTLKIQRTQQEDSAVYLCASSPPLRTGPYEQYFGPGTRLTVT.

The V and J genes are TRBV18 and TRBJ1-1; the match to TRBD1 covers 7 bases. This CDR3 is built from 16 residues. Losses at the gene ends were 0 bases for V and 0 bases for J; bases not matched to a gene: 4. Germline CDR1 reads KGHSH; CDR2 reads LQKENI. The CDR3 DNA reads as TGTGCCAGCTCACCACCGACAGGGCTCATGAACACTGAAGCTTTCTTT. It specifies CASSPPTGLMNTEAFF.

The chain links TRBV7-2 to TRBJ1-1, with 7 bases fitting TRBD1. CDR1 is SGHTA, CDR2 FQGNSA, per germline. Losses at the gene ends were 3 bases for V and 3 bases for J; bases not matched to a gene: 4. The CDR3 sequence is 14 residues long. The CDR3 DNA reads TGTGCCAGCAGCTTCCGCGACAGGGACACTGAAGCTTTCTTT. It codes for CASSFRDRDTEAFF.

J is TRBJ2-5 and V is TRBV9; TRBD1 matches at 9 bases. Looked up from germline, CDR1 is SGDLS and CDR2 is YYNGEE. This CDR3 is built from 15 residues. Trimming took 0 bases from V and 4 from J; bases not matched to a gene: 4. CDR3 residues: CASSVEGQGRETQYF. In DNA, the CDR3 is TGTGCCAGCAGCGTAGAAGGACAGGGGAGAGAGACCCAGTACTTC. Drawing the rest from reference TRBV9 and TRBJ2-5, the complete variable domain is DSGVTQTPKHLITATGQRVTLRCSPRSGDLSVYWYQQSLDQGLQFLIQYYNGEERAKGNILERFSAQQFPDLHSELNLSSLELGDSALYFCASSVEGQGRETQYFGPGTRLLVL.

This clone came up once. The chain has TRBV13 and TRBJ2-7, with 10 bases fitting TRBD1. J gave up 3 bases and V 6 bases, and 8 bases lay outside the gene matches. The CDR3 is 15 residues long. The germline CDR1 and CDR2 sequences are PRHDT and FYEKMQ (reference sequence). CDR3 residues: CASSSRDRGIYEQYF. The CDR3, as DNA: TGTGCCAGCAGTTCCCGGGACAGGGGCATCTACGAGCAGTACTTC.

The V and J genes are TRBV7-9 and TRBJ2-5; D is uncertain. V lost 3 bases and J 1 base, leaving 6 bases between the germline ends. The CDR3 runs 13 residues. CDR1 and CDR2 from the germline V gene are SEHNR and FQNEAQ (reference sequence). Here the CDR3 DNA reads TGTGCCAGCAGCTTTACGGGCCAAGAGACCCAGTACTTC. Translating gives CASSFTGQETQYF.

A single count supports this clone. The rearrangement links TRBV5-5 to TRBJ2-7, with D possibly matching TRBD2 (5 bases). The germline V and J ends were trimmed by 4 bases and 0 bases, with 17 bases remaining between them. CDR1 SGHKS and CDR2 YYEKEE come from the germline V gene (reference sequence). The CDR3 covers 16 residues. Here the CDR3 DNA reads TGTGCCAGCAGCCTAGCCGGCCTGGCCCTCTCCTACGAGCAGTACTTC. This translates into CASSLAGLALSYEQYF.

The V and J genes are TRBV6-8 and TRBJ2-5; 8 positions agree with TRBD2. The CDR3 has 14 residues. V lost 9 bases and J lost 2; bases outside the gene matches: 8. CDR1 is MNHGY, CDR2 SAAAGT, per germline. The CDR3 coding sequence is TGTGCCAGAGGGGGGAGCGGGGGACAAGAGACCCAGTACTTC. Encoded protein: CARGGSGGQETQYF.

This chain connects TRBV11-3 to TRBJ2-3; D gene unclear. CDR3 size: 14 residues. The germline V gene encodes CDR1 SGHNT and CDR2 YENEEA. The V gene lost 3 bases and the J gene lost 0 bases, with 7 bases spanning the gap. The CDR3: CASSLSSSTDTQYF. The CDR3 DNA reads as TGTGCCAGCAGCTTGAGTTCTAGCACAGATACGCAGTATTTT. The full variable domain, with the rest looked up from reference TRBV11-3 and TRBJ2-3, is EAGVVQSPRYKIIEKKQPVAFWCNPISGHNTLYWYLQNLGQGPELLIRYENEEAVDDSQLPKDRFSAERLKGVDSTLKIQPAELGDSAVYLCASSLSSSTDTQYFGPGTRLTVL.

The rearrangement links TRBV18 to TRBJ2-2, with D tentatively TRBD1 (6 bases). This CDR3 is built from 14 residues. CDR1 and CDR2 from the germline V gene are KGHSH and LQKENI. Trimming left V 3 bases short and J 2 bases short, with 7 bases between. This CDR3 is CASSPDRNTGELFF. The CDR3 bases are TGTGCCAGCTCACCGGACAGAAACACCGGGGAGCTGTTTTTT.

The chain links TRBV29-1 to TRBJ1-3, with 9 bases that match TRBD1. Germline CDR1 and CDR2: SQVTM and ANQGSEA. With 7 bases clipped from V and 5 bases from J, the junction kept 9 bases outside the gene matches. This CDR3 has 14 residues. The DNA for the CDR3 is TGCAGCGCCGAACCACAGGGGGCGAGAAACACCATATATTTT. Its protein is CSAEPQGARNTIYF.

The chain joins TRBV7-2 to TRBJ2-7; no clear D. V was trimmed by 2 bases and J by 6 bases, leaving 11 bases between them. The CDR3 extends over 13 amino acids. Per germline, CDR1 SGHTA and CDR2 FQGNSA. The CDR3 region is CASSLRIPGEQYF. CDR3 bases: TGTGCCAGCAGCTTAAGAATCCCGGGCGAGCAGTACTTC. Full variable domain (outside the CDR3, taken from reference TRBV7-2 and TRBJ2-7): GAGVSQSPSNKVTEKGKDVELRCDPISGHTALYWYRQSLGQGLEFLIYFQGNSAPDKSGLPSDRFSAERTGGSVSTLTIQRTQQEDSAVYLCASSLRIPGEQYFGPGTRLTVT.